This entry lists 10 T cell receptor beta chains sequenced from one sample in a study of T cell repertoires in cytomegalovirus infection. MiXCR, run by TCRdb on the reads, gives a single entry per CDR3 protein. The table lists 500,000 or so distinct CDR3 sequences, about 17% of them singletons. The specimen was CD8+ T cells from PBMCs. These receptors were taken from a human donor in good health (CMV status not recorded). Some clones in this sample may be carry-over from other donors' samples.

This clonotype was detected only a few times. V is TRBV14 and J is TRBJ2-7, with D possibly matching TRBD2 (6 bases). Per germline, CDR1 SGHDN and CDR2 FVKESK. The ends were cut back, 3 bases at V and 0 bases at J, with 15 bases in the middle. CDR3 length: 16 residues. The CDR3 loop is CASSQTSTGSSYEQYF. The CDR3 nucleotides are TGTGCCAGCAGCCAGACTAGTACCGGAAGCTCCTACGAGCAGTACTTC.

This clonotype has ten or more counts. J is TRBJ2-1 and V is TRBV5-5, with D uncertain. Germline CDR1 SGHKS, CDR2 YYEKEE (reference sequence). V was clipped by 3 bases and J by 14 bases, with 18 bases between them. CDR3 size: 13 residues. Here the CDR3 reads CASSSPSELNKFF. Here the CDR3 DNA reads TGTGCCAGCAGCTCCCCAAGCGAGCTGAATAAGTTCTTC.

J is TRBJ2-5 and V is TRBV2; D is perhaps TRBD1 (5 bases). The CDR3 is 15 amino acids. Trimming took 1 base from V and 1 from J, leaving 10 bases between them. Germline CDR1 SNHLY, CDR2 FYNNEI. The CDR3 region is CASSEGLDSQETQYF. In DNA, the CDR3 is TGTGCCAGCAGTGAAGGCCTCGACAGCCAAGAGACCCAGTACTTC.

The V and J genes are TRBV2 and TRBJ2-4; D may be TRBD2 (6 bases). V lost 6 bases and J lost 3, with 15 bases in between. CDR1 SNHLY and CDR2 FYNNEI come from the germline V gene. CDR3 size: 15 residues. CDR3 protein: CASSQSGGSKNIQYF. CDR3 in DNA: TGTGCCAGCAGCCAATCTGGGGGGAGCAAAAACATTCAGTACTTC.

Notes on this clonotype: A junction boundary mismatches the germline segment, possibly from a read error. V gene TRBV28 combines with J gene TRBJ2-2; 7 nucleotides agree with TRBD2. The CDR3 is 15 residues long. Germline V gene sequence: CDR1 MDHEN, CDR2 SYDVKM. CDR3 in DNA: TGTGCCGGCAGCTTTGCGGGAGAGGGGACCGGGGAGCTGTTTTTT. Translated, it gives CAGSFAGEGTGELFF.

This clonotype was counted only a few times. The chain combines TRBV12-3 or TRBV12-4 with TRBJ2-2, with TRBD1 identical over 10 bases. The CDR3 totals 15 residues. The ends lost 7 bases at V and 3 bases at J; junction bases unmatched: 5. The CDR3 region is CASNTGTGDTGELFF. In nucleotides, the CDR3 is TGTGCCAGCAACACCGGGACAGGGGACACCGGGGAGCTGTTTTTT.

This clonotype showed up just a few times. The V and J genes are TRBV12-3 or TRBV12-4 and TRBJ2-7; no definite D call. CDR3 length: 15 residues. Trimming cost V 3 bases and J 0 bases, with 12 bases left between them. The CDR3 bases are TGTGCCAGCAGTTTTTGGCCTAGGAGCTCCTACGAGCAGTACTTC. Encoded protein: CASSFWPRSSYEQYF.

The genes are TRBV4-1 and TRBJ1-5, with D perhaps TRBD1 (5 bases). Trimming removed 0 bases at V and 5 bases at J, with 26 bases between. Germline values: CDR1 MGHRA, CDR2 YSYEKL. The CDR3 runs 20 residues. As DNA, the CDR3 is TGCGCCAGCAGCCAAGACTATATTCACAGGACCTCCGGACGGGATCAGCCCCAGCATTTT. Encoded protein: CASSQDYIHRTSGRDQPQHF.

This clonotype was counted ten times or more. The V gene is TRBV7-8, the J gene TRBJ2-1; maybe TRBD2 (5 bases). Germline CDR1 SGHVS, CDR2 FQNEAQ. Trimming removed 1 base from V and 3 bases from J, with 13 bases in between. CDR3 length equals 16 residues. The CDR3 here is CASSLGGPGLYNEQFF. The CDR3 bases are TGTGCCAGCAGCTTAGGAGGGCCAGGCCTCTACAATGAGCAGTTCTTC.

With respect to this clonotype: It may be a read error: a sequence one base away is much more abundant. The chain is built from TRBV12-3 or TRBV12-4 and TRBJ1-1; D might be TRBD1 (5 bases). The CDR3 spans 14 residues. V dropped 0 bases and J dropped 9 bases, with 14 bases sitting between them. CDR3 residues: CASSLAAEGAKAFF. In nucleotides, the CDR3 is TGTGCCAGCAGTTTAGCCGCCGAAGGGGCTAAAGCTTTCTTT.